The 2 T cell receptor beta chains presented below share a single source sample, sequenced in a study of cytomegalovirus exposure and HLA in healthy donors. In the PCR, 60 Vbeta and 13 Jbeta primers were used. Repertoires were generated with immunoSEQ multiplex PCR, while TCRdb's copy carries only in-frame clones and drops some. The table has 110,000 to 150,000 clones, over 70% seen once. Material: PBMCs. Receptors originate from a woman in her forties in good health and CMV-seronegative.

The chain combines TRBV2 with TRBJ1-1, with a tentative D call TRBD1 (6 bases). Between the trimmed V and J ends, which lost 2 bases and 5 bases, there was a span of 15 bases. The CDR3 is 15 amino acids. Germline V gene sequence: CDR1 SNHLY, CDR2 FYNNEI. The CDR3 nucleotides read TGTGCCAGCAGTGAAAGGGTACAGGGTCGGACTGAAGCTTTCTTT. Encoded protein: CASSERVQGRTEAFF.

V is TRBV5-1 and J is TRBJ1-2, with 8 bases fitting TRBD1. V was pared by 4 bases and J by 5 bases, with 7 bases of the junction left unmatched. CDR3 length: 14 amino acids. The germline V gene encodes CDR1 SGHRS and CDR2 YFSETQ. CDR3 DNA sequence: TGCGCCAGCAGCGTGGACAGGGATTATTATGGCTACACCTTC. Its translation is CASSVDRDYYGYTF.